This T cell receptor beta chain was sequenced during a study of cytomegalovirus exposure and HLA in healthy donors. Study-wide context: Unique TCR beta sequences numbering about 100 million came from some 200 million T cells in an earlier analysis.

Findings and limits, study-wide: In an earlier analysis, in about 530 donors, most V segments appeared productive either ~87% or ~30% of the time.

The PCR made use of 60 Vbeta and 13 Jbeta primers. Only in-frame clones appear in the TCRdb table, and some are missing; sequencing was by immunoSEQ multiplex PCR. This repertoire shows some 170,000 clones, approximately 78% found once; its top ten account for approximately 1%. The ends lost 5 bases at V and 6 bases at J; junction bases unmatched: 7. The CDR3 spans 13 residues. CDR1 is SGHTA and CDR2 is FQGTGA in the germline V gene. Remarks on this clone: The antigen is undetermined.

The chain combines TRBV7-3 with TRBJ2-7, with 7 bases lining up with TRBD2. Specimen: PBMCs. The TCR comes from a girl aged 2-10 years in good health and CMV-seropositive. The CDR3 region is CASSPLGGGEQYF. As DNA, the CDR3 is TGTGCCAGCAGCCCCCTGGGGGGGGGCGAGCAGTACTTC.